This is a list of T cell receptor beta chains from one sample in a study of shared clonotypes between healthy human individuals. This table comes from immunoSEQ multiplex PCR, and its TCRdb copy is limited to in-frame clones, with some not included. The table lists more than 2 million clones, over 85% of them singletons. The sequenced sample consisted of naive CD4+ T cells sorted from blood. Receptors originate from a man between 18 and 29 years old in good health. Both conserved end residues are part of each CDR3. D genes are given only for firm matches. The size of a clone is reported for some rows only, either as once, few or many, or as a class for expanded clones.

D gene	J gene	clone size	V gene	CDR3 protein	CDR3 DNA
NA	TRBJ2-5	NA	TRBV7-9	CASSLNRERGLRQETQYF	TGTGCCAGCAGCTTAAATAGGGAGAGGGGACTGCGCCAAGAGACCCAGTACTTC
NA	TRBJ1-4	NA	TRBV7-9	CASSRGGPREKLFF	TGTGCCAGCAGCCGCGGAGGGCCACGGGAAAAACTGTTTTTT
NA	TRBJ2-6	NA	TRBV5-6	CASARRITGANVLTF	TGTGCCAGCGCTCGAAGGATAACTGGGGCCAACGTCCTGACTTTC
TRBD1	TRBJ2-7	NA	TRBV10-1	CASRPKIGQGLGEQYF	TGCGCCAGCAGACCAAAGATCGGACAGGGTCTGGGCGAGCAGTACTTC
NA	TRBJ1-1	NA	TRBV7-6	CASSVQENTEAFF	TGTGCCAGCAGCGTTCAAGAGAACACTGAAGCTTTCTTT
NA	TRBJ1-5	once	TRBV30	CAWSRDGYSNQPQHF	TGTGCCTGGAGCCGGGACGGCTATAGCAATCAGCCCCAGCATTTT
TRBD2	TRBJ2-4	NA	TRBV2	CASSVASGGPKNIQYF	TGTGCCAGCAGTGTAGCTAGCGGGGGCCCCAAAAACATTCAGTACTTC
TRBD2	TRBJ2-3	NA	TRBV7-6	CASSLMGPTSGSTDTQYF	TGTGCCAGCAGCTTAATGGGCCCGACTAGCGGGAGCACAGATACGCAGTATTTT
TRBD2	TRBJ2-1	NA	TRBV9	CASSVGLSGYNEQFF	TGTGCCAGCAGCGTAGGGCTTAGCGGGTACAATGAGCAGTTCTTC
NA	TRBJ2-1	NA	TRBV29-1	CSVDRSSSYNEQFF	TGCAGCGTTGATCGGAGTAGCTCCTACAATGAGCAGTTCTTC
TRBD1	TRBJ1-2	NA	TRBV27	CASSFRQGSYGYTF	TGTGCCAGCAGTTTCCGACAGGGAAGTTATGGCTACACCTTC
NA	TRBJ2-7	NA	TRBV19	CASSRQVGSSYEQYF	TGTGCCAGTAGTAGACAGGTGGGGAGCTCCTACGAGCAGTACTTC
NA	TRBJ2-7	NA	TRBV2	CASRREEQGSYEQYF	TGTGCCAGCAGGAGGGAGGAACAGGGCTCCTACGAGCAGTACTTC
NA	TRBJ2-4	NA	TRBV6-1	CASSEGRQLAKNIQYF	TGTGCCAGCAGTGAAGGGAGGCAGTTAGCCAAAAACATTCAGTACTTC
NA	TRBJ1-3	NA	TRBV10-3	CAISVKGSGNTIYF	TGTGCCATCAGTGTCAAAGGCTCTGGAAACACCATATATTTT
NA	TRBJ2-5	NA	TRBV6-5	CASSYSVPSEETQYF	TGTGCCAGCAGTTACTCGGTACCAAGTGAAGAGACCCAGTACTTC
NA	TRBJ1-1	NA	TRBV30	CAWRKGSRNTEAFF	TGTGCCTGGAGAAAGGGGAGCCGGAACACTGAAGCTTTCTTT
NA	TRBJ1-4	NA	TRBV5-4	CASSFLDEKLFF	TGTGCCAGCAGCTTTTTGGACGAAAAACTGTTTTTT
NA	TRBJ2-1	NA	TRBV6-5	CASRDSNSYNEQFF	TGTGCCAGCAGGGACAGTAACTCCTACAATGAGCAGTTCTTC
TRBD1	TRBJ1-2	NA	TRBV7-8	CASSLGQGGNYGYTF	TGTGCCAGCAGCTTAGGACAGGGGGGGAACTATGGCTACACCTTC
NA	TRBJ1-3	NA	TRBV21-1	CASSKVASGSGNTIYF	NA
TRBD1	TRBJ2-3	NA	TRBV5-4	CASSWDRETDTQYF	TGTGCCAGCAGCTGGGACAGGGAAACAGATACGCAGTATTTT